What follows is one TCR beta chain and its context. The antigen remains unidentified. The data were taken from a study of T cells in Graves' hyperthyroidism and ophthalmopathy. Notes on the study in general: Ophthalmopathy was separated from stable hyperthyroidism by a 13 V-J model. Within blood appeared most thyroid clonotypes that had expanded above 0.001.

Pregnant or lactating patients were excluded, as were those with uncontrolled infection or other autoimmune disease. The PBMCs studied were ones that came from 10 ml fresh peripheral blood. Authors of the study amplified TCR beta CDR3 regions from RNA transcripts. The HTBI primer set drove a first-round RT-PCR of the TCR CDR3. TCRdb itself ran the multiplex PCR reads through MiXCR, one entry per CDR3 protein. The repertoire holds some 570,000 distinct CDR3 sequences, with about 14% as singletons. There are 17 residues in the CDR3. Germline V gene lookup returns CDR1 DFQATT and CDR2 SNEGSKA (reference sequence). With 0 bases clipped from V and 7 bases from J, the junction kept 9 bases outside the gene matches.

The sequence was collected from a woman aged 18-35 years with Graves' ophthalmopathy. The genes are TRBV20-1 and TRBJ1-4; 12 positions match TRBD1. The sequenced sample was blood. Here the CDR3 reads CSARDRDRGHRVEKLFF. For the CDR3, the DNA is TGCAGTGCTAGAGATAGGGACAGGGGGCATCGGGTTGAAAAACTGTTTTTT.